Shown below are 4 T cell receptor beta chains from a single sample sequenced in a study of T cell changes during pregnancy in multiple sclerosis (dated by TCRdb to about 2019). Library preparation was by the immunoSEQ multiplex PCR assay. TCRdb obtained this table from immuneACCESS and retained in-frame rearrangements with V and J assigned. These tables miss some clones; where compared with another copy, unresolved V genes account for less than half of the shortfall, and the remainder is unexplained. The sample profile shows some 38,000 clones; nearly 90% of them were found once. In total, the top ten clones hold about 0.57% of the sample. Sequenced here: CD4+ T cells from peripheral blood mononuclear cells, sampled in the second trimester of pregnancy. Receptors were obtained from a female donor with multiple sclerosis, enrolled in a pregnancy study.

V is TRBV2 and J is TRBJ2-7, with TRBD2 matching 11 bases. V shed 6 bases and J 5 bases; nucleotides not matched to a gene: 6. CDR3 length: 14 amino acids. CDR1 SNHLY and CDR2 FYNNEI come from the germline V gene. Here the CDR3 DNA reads TGTGCCAGCAGAATAGCGGGAGGGCCGCACGAGCAGTACTTC. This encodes CASRIAGGPHEQYF.

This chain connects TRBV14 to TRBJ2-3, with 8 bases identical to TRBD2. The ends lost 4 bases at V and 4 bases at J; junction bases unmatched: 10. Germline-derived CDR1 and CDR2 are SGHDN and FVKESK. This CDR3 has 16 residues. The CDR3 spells CASSLITGGPSDTQYF. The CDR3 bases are TGTGCCAGCAGCCTTATCACGGGAGGGCCGTCAGATACGCAGTATTTT.

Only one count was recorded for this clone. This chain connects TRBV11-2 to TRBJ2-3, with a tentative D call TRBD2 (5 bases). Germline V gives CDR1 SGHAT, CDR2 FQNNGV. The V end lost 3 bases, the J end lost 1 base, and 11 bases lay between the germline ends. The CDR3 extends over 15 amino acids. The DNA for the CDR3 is TGTGCCAGCAGCTTGCGAGGGATTGGCACAGATACGCAGTATTTT. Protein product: CASSLRGIGTDTQYF.

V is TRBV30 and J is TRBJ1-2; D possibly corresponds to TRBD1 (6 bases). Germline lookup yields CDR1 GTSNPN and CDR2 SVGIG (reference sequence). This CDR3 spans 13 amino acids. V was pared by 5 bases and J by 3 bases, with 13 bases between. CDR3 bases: TGTGCCTGGGCGCTACAGGGTGACTATGGCTACACCTTC. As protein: CAWALQGDYGYTF.